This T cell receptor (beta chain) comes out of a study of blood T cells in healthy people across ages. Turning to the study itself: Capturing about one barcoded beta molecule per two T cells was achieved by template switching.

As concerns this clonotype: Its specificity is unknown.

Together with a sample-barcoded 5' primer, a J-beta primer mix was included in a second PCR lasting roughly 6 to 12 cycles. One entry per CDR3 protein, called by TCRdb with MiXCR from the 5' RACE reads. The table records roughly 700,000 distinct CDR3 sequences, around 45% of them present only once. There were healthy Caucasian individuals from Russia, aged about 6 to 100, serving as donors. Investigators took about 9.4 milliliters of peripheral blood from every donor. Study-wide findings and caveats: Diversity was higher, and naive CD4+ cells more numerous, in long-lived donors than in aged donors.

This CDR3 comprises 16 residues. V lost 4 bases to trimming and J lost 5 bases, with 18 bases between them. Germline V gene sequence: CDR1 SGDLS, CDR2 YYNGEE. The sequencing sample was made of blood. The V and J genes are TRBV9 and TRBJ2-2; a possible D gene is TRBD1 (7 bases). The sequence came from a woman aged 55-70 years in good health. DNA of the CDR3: TGTGCCAGCAGCCCACAGGGGAGGATCACAACCGGGGAGCTGTTTTTT. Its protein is CASSPQGRITTGELFF. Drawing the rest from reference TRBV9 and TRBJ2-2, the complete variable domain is DSGVTQTPKHLITATGQRVTLRCSPRSGDLSVYWYQQSLDQGLQFLIQYYNGEERAKGNILERFSAQQFPDLHSELNLSSLELGDSALYFCASSPQGRITTGELFFGEGSRLTVL.